The clone carrying this TCR beta chain was detected only a few times. Its antigen remains unknown. This entry is derived from a study of post-analysis software for immune sequencing data. Across the whole study: Relapsing-remitting, secondary progressive and progressive-relapsing multiple sclerosis were all included among the disease courses.

Trimming took 3 bases from V and 6 from J, leaving 14 bases between them. CDR3 size: 14 residues. Germline CDR1 and CDR2: DFQATT and SNEGSKA (reference sequence). cDNA libraries for TCR beta contained unique molecular identifiers. A population of roughly 0.95 to 10 million T cells gave rise to roughly 0.5 million cDNA molecules. Each CDR3 protein gets one entry after TCRdb re-called the PCR reads with MiXCR. The data hold roughly 570,000 distinct CDR3 sequences, with around 36% observed a single time. The study, taken as a whole, reports: Patients carried several TRBV segments more frequently than controls did, and TRBV5-6, TRBV5-1 and TRBV20-1 were among them. In multiple sclerosis, normalized Chao1 diversity was significantly below that of controls. Clustering by F measure revealed strong co-clustering among samples prepared together in one batch.

The sequencing input was blood. The clonotype originates from a girl aged 2 to 17 with multiple sclerosis. This chain links TRBV20-1 with TRBJ1-4; tentative D call: TRBD1 (6 bases). CDR3 nucleotides: TGCAGTGCTAGCTCGCCGGGACACCATGAAAAACTGTTTTTT. Protein product: CSASSPGHHEKLFF.